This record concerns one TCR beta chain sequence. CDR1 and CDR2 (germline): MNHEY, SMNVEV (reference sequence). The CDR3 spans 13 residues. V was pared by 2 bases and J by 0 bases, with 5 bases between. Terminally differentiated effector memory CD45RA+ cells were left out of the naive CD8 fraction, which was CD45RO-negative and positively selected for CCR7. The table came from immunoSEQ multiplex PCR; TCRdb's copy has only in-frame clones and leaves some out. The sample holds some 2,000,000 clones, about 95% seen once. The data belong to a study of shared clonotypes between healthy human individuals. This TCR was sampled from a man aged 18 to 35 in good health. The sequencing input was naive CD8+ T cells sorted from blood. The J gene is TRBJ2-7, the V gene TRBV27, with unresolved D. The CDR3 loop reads CASSLEDSYEQYF. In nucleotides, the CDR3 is TGTGCCAGCAGTTTAGAGGACTCCTACGAGCAGTACTTC.